The clone carrying this T cell receptor beta chain showed up just a few times. The record originates from a study of blood T cell repertoires in COVID-19. In the source study's methods: Amplification from reference gene primers served as the basis for estimated nucleated cell counts. This table comes from immunoSEQ multiplex PCR, and its TCRdb copy is limited to in-frame clones, with some not included. V, J and clone size reflect that table, while D and trimming were determined from the DNA. This table has about 260,000 clones, 75% to 90% appearing once. CDR1 is MGHRA, CDR2 YSYEKL, per germline. The CDR3 is 15 amino acids. V dropped 0 bases and J dropped 4 bases, with 12 bases sitting between them.

The sequence derives from a man aged 25-45 years with active or convalescent COVID-19. The J gene is TRBJ1-2, the V gene TRBV4-1, with D maybe TRBD1 (5 bases). Sequenced sample: peripheral blood. In nucleotides, the CDR3 is TGCGCCAGCAGCCAAGAGTCAGGGATGGCCTATGGCTACACCTTC. It is translated as CASSQESGMAYGYTF.